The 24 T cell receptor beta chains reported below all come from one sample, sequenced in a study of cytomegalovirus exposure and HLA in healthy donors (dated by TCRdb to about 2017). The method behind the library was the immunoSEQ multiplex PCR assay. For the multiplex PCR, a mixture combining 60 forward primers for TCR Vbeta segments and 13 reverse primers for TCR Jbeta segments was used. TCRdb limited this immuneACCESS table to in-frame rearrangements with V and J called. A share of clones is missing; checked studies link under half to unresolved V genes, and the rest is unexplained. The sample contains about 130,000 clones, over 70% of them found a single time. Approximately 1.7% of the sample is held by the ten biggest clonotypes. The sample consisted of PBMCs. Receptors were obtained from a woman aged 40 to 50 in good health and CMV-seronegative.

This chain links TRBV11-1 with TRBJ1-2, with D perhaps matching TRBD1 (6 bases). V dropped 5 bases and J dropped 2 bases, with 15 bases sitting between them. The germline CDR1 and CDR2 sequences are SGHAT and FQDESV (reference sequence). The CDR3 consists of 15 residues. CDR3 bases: TGTGCCAGCAGCGCGGACAGATCGTCAAACTATGGCTACACCTTC. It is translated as CASSADRSSNYGYTF.

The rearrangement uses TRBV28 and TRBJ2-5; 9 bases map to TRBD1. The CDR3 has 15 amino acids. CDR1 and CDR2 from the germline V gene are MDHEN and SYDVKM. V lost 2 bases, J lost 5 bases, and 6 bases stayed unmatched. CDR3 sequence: CASSLAGQGKETQYF. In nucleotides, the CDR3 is TGTGCCAGCAGTTTAGCGGGACAGGGAAAGGAGACCCAGTACTTC.

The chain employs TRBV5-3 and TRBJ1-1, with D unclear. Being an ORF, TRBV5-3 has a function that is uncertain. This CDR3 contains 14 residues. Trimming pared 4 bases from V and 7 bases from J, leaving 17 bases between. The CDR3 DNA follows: TGTGCCAGAAGCCCACTCGGGGAGGATGGTGAAGCTTTCTTT. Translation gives CARSPLGEDGEAFF.

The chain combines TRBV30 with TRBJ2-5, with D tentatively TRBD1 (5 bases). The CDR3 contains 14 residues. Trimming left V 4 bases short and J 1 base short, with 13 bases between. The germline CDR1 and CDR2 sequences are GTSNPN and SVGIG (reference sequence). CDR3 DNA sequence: TGTGCCTGGAAACAGGCCGGGTTCCAAGAGACCCAGTACTTC. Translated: CAWKQAGFQETQYF.

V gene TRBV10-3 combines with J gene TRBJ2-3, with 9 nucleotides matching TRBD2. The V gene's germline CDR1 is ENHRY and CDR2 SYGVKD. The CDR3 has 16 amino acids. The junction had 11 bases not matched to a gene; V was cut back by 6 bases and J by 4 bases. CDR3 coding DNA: TGTGCCATCAGCCCTTCCCCAGCGGGGGGCCCAGATACGCAGTATTTT. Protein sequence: CAISPSPAGGPDTQYF.

CDR3 amino acids: CASTPGQTGEIANYGYTF. The DNA of the CDR3 is TGTGCCAGTACCCCAGGCCAGACAGGGGAAATAGCGAACTATGGCTACACCTTC. The chain uses TRBV19 and TRBJ1-2, with 8 bases fitting TRBD1. The length of the CDR3 is 18 residues. Per germline, CDR1 LNHDA and CDR2 SQIVND (reference sequence). Trimming cost V 7 bases and J 2 bases; bases outside gene matches: 18. The complete variable domain, with remaining parts taken from reference TRBV19 and TRBJ1-2, reads DGGITQSPKYLFRKEGQNVTLSCEQNLNHDAMYWYRQDPGQGLRLIYYSQIVNDFQKGDIAEGYSVSREKKESFPLTVTSAQKNPTAFYLCASTPGQTGEIANYGYTFGSGTRLTVV.

Here the CDR3 reads CASSYEGVKATF. The DNA of the CDR3 is TGTGCCAGCAGTTACGAGGGGGTCAAAGCCACCTTC. J is TRBJ1-2 and V is TRBV6-5; D is perhaps TRBD1 (6 bases). The V gene's germline CDR1 is MNHEY and CDR2 SVGAGI. V was cut by 2 bases and J by 13 bases, with 14 bases left in between. CDR3 length: 12 amino acids.

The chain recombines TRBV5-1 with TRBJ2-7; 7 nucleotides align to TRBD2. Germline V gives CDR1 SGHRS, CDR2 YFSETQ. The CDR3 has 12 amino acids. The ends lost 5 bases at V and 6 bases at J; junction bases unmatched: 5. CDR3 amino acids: CASSPGEGEQYF. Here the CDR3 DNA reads TGCGCCAGCAGTCCCGGGGAGGGCGAGCAGTACTTC.

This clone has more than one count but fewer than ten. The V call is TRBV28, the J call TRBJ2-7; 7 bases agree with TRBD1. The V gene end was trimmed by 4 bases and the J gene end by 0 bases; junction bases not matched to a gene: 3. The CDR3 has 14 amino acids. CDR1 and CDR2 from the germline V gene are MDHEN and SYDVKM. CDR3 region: CASSWGTVSYEQYF. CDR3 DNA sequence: TGTGCCAGCAGTTGGGGGACAGTCTCCTACGAGCAGTACTTC.

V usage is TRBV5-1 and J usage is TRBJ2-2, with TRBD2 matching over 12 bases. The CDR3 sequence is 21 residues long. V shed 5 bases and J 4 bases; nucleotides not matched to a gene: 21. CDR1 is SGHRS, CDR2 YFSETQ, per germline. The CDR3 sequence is CASSPKGRVLAGGPGTGELFF. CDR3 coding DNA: TGCGCCAGCAGTCCGAAGGGGAGGGTGCTAGCGGGAGGGCCTGGCACCGGGGAGCTGTTTTTT.

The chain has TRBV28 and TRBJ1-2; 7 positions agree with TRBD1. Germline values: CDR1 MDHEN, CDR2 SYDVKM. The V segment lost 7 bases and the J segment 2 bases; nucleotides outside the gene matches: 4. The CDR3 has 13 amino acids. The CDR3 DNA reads TGTGCCAGCATTCAGGGGGAAAACTATGGCTACACCTTC. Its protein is CASIQGENYGYTF.

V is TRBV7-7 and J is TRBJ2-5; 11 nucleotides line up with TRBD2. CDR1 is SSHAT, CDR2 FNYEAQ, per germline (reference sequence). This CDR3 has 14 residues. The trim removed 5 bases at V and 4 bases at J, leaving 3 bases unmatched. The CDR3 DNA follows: TGTGCCAGCAGCCAAACTAGCGGGGGAGAGACCCAGTACTTC. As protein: CASSQTSGGETQYF. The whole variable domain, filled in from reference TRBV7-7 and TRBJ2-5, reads GAGVSQSPRYKVTKRGQDVTLRCDPISSHATLYWYQQALGQGPEFLTYFNYEAQPDKSGLPSDRFSAERPEGSISTLTIQRTEQRDSAMYRCASSQTSGGETQYFGPGTRLLVL.

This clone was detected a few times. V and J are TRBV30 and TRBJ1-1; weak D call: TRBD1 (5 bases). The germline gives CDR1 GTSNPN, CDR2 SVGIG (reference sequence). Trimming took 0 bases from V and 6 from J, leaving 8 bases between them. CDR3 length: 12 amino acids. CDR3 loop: CAWSVRRAEAFF. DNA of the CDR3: TGTGCCTGGAGTGTACGCAGGGCTGAAGCTTTCTTT.

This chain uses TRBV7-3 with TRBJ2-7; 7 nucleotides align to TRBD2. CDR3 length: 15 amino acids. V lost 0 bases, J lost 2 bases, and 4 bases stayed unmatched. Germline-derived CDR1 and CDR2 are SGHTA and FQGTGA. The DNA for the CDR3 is TGTGCCAGCAGCTTAACTGGGGGAGGGACCTACGAGCAGTACTTC. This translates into CASSLTGGGTYEQYF. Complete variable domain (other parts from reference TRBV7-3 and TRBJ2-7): GAGVSQTPSNKVTEKGKYVELRCDPISGHTALYWYRQSLGQGPEFLIYFQGTGAADDSGLPNDRFFAVRPEGSVSTLKIQRTERGDSAVYLCASSLTGGGTYEQYFGPGTRLTVT.

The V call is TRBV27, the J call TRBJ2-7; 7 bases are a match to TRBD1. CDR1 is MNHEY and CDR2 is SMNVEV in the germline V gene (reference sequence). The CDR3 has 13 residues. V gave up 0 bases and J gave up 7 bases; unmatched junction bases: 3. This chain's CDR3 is CASSLSSGGEQYF. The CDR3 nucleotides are TGTGCCAGCAGTTTATCGTCAGGGGGTGAGCAGTACTTC.

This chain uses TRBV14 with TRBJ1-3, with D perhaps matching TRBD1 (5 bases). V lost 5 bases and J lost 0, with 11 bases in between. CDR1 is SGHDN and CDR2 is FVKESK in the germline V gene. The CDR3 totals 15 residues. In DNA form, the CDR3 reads TGTGCCAGCAGCTATAGACAGAGCTCTGGAAACACCATATATTTT. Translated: CASSYRQSSGNTIYF.

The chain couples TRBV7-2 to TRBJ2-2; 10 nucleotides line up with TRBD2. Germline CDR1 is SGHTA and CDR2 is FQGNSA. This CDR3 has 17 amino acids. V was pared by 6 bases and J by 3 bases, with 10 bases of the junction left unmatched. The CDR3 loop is CASREAGGRRDTGELFF. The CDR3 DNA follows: TGTGCCAGCAGAGAAGCGGGAGGGCGGAGGGACACCGGGGAGCTGTTTTTT.

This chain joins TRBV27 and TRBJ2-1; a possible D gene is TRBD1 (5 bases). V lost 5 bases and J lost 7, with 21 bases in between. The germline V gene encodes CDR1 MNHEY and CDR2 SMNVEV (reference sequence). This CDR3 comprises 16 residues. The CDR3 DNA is TGTGCCAGCAGTCCCTCTACAGGCCTGCGAGGAAATGAGCAGTTCTTC. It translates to CASSPSTGLRGNEQFF.

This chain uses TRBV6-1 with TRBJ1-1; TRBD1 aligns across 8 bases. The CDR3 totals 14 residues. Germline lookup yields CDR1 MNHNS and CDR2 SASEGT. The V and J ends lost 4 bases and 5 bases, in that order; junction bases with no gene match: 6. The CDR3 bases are TGTGCCAGCAGTGTAATACAGGGGGGTACTGAAGCTTTCTTT. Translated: CASSVIQGGTEAFF.

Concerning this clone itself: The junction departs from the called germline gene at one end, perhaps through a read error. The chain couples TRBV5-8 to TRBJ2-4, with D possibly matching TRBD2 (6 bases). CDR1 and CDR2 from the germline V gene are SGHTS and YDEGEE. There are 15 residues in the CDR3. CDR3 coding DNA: TGTGCCAGCAACGGGCGGGGAATCGCCAAAAACAGTCAGTACTTC. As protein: CASNGRGIAKNSQYF.

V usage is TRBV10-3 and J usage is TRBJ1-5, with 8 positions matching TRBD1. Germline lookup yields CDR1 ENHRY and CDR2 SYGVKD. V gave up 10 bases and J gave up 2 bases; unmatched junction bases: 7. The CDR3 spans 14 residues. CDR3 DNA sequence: TGTGCCAGCGAGACAGGGGAAGGCAATCAGCCCCAGCATTTT. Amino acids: CASETGEGNQPQHF.

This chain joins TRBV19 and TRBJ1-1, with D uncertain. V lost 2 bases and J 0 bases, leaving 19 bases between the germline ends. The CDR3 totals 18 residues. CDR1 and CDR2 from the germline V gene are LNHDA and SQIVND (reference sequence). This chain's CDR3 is CASSISGSAASMNTEAFF. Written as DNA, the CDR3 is TGTGCCAGTAGTATATCGGGTTCGGCGGCCTCGATGAACACTGAAGCTTTCTTT. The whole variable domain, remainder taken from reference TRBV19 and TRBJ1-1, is DGGITQSPKYLFRKEGQNVTLSCEQNLNHDAMYWYRQDPGQGLRLIYYSQIVNDFQKGDIAEGYSVSREKKESFPLTVTSAQKNPTAFYLCASSISGSAASMNTEAFFGQGTRLTVV.

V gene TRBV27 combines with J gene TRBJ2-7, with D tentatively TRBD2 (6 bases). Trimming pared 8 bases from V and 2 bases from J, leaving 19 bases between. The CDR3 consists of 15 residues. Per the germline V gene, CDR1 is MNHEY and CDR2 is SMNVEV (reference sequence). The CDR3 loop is CASAPLRDRPYEQYF. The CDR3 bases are TGTGCCAGCGCCCCCCTGCGGGACCGGCCCTACGAGCAGTACTTC.

The CDR3 sequence is CASRDSGTRTDTQYF. The CDR3 DNA follows: TGTGCCAGCAGGGATAGCGGGACCCGCACAGATACGCAGTATTTT. The rearrangement joins TRBV6-5 to TRBJ2-3, with TRBD2 identical over 8 bases. The CDR3 consists of 15 residues. Germline V gene lookup returns CDR1 MNHEY and CDR2 SVGAGI. Losses at the gene ends were 6 bases for V and 1 base for J; bases not matched to a gene: 6.